Presented here are 9 T cell receptor beta chains from one specimen sequenced in a study of control samples from healthy donors and cancer patients. TCRdb's copy holds only in-frame clones and misses some; the assay was immunoSEQ multiplex PCR. The sample yields about 130,000 clones, approximately 90% seen once. Sequences were obtained from blood. Receptors were obtained from a man between 18 and 35 years old in good health.

This sequence joins TRBV4-1 and TRBJ1-1; TRBD1 is a possible D gene (6 bases). Trimming shortened V by 4 bases and J by 2 bases, and 17 bases separated the two germline ends. This CDR3 is 16 amino acids long. The germline V gene encodes CDR1 MGHRA and CDR2 YSYEKL. DNA of the CDR3: TGCGCCAGCAGCCTAACCACAGGGAGATTAAACACTGAAGCTTTCTTT. It is translated as CASSLTTGRLNTEAFF.

The chain recombines TRBV11-2 with TRBJ1-1; D is unclear. The germline gives CDR1 SGHAT, CDR2 FQNNGV. V lost 4 bases, J lost 0 bases, and 12 bases lay in between. CDR3 size: 15 residues. In nucleotides, the CDR3 is TGTGCCAGCAGCTCTGGAACTCTCATGAACACTGAAGCTTTCTTT. Translating it yields CASSSGTLMNTEAFF.

The rearrangement uses TRBV15 and TRBJ2-1; D unresolved. This CDR3 has 11 amino acids. Trimming took off 5 bases at V and 8 bases at J, with 7 bases between the two ends. Germline CDR1 is LNHNV and CDR2 is YYDKDF (reference sequence). The CDR3 DNA sequence: TGTGCCACCAGCGATAACTATGAGCAGTTCTTC. Translating it yields CATSDNYEQFF.

The chain employs TRBV2 and TRBJ1-5; TRBD1 is a possible D gene (6 bases). The ends were cut back, 5 bases at V and 5 bases at J, with 13 bases in the middle. The CDR3 consists of 14 residues. Germline-derived CDR1 and CDR2 are SNHLY and FYNNEI. The CDR3 loop is CASSRTALYQPQHF. CDR3 bases: TGTGCCAGCAGTCGGACAGCTTTGTATCAGCCCCAGCATTTT. The full variable domain, rest sourced from reference TRBV2 and TRBJ1-5, is EPEVTQTPSHQVTQMGQEVILRCVPISNHLYFYWYRQILGQKVEFLVSFYNNEISEKSEIFDDQFSVERPDGSNFTLKIRSTKLEDSAMYFCASSRTALYQPQHFGDGTRLSIL.

The chain is built from TRBV7-9 and TRBJ1-5, with 7 bases that match TRBD1. The CDR3 runs 14 residues. Germline loops: CDR1 SEHNR, CDR2 FQNEAQ (reference sequence). V lost 5 bases, J lost 2 bases, and 3 bases stayed unmatched. The CDR3 loop is CASSGTGGNQPQHF. DNA for the CDR3: TGTGCCAGCAGCGGTACAGGGGGCAATCAGCCCCAGCATTTT.

The rearrangement joins TRBV5-5 to TRBJ2-3; 10 bases align to TRBD1. CDR3 length: 14 residues. Germline CDR1 reads SGHKS; CDR2 reads YYEKEE (reference sequence). J was trimmed by 6 bases and V by 4 bases; bases with no gene match: 5. This chain's CDR3 is CASSLGTGADTQYF. CDR3 in DNA: TGTGCCAGCAGCCTCGGGACAGGGGCCGATACGCAGTATTTT.

The chain is built from TRBV6-1 and TRBJ1-4; TRBD1 matches 7 bases. Trimming cost V 2 bases and J 7 bases; bases outside gene matches: 10. There are 16 residues in the CDR3. The germline V gene has CDR1 MNHNS and CDR2 SASEGT. In DNA form, the CDR3 reads TGTGCCAGCAGTGAAAGTTTGAGGGGGCAAGGTGAAAAACTGTTTTTT. This codes for CASSESLRGQGEKLFF.

The chain uses TRBV5-1 and TRBJ1-4; D ambiguous. V lost 2 bases and J lost 2, with 13 bases in between. The CDR3 is made up of 16 amino acids. From germline, CDR1 is SGHRS and CDR2 YFSETQ. CDR3 DNA: TGCGCCAGCAGCTTAGGTCAGGAGGAGACTAATGAAAAACTGTTTTTT. The encoded protein is CASSLGQEETNEKLFF. Full variable domain (remainder filled in from reference TRBV5-1 and TRBJ1-4): KAGVTQTPRYLIKTRGQQVTLSCSPISGHRSVSWYQQTPGQGLQFLFEYFSETQRNKGNFPGRFSGRQFSNSRSEMNVSTLELGDSALYLCASSLGQEETNEKLFFGSGTQLSVL.

The rearrangement uses TRBV11-2 and TRBJ2-1, with D uncertain. CDR1 is SGHAT and CDR2 is FQNNGV in the germline V gene. Trimming took 1 base from V and 2 from J, leaving 6 bases between them. This CDR3 contains 14 residues. CDR3 nucleotide sequence: TGTGCCAGCAGCTTAGTCTCTACCTACAATGAGCAGTTCTTC. Protein sequence: CASSLVSTYNEQFF.